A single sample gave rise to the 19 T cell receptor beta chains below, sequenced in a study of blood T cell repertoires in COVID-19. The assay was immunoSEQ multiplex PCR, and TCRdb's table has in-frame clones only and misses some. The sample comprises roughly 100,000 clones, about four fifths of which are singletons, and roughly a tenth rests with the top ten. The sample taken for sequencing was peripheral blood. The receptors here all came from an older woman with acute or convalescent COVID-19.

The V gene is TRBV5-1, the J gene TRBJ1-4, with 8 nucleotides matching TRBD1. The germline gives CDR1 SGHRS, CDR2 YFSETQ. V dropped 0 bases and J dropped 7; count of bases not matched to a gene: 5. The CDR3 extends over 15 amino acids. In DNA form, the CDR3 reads TGCGCCAGCAGCTTGGTACAGGGGGAGGGTGAAAAACTGTTTTTT. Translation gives CASSLVQGEGEKLFF. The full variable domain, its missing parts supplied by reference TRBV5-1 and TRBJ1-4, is KAGVTQTPRYLIKTRGQQVTLSCSPISGHRSVSWYQQTPGQGLQFLFEYFSETQRNKGNFPGRFSGRQFSNSRSEMNVSTLELGDSALYLCASSLVQGEGEKLFFGSGTQLSVL.

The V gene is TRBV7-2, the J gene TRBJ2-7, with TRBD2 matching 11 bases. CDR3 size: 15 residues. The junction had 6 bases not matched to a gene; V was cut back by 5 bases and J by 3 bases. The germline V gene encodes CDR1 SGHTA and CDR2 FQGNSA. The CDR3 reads CASSETSGRHYEQYF. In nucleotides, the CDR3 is TGTGCCAGCAGCGAAACTAGCGGGAGACACTACGAGCAGTACTTC.

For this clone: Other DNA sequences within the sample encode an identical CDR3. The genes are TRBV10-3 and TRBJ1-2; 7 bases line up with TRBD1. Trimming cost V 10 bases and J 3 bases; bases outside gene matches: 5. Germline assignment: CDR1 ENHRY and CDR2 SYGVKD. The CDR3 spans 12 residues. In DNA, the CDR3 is TGTGCCACCCGACAGGGAGACTATGGCTACACCTTC. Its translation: CATRQGDYGYTF.

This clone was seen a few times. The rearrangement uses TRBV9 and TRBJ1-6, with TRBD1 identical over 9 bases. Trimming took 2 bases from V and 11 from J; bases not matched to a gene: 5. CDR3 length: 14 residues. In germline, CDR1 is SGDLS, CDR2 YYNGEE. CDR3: CASSVRTGEAPLHF. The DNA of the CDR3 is TGTGCCAGCAGCGTGAGGACAGGGGAAGCACCCCTCCACTTT.

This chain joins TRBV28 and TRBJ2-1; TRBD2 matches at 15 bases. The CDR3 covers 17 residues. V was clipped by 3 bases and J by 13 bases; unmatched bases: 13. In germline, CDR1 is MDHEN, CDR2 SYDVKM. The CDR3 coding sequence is TGTGCCAGCAGTTTGCTTTCAGGACTAGCGGGAGGGGGGGCCCAGTTCTTC. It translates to CASSLLSGLAGGGAQFF.

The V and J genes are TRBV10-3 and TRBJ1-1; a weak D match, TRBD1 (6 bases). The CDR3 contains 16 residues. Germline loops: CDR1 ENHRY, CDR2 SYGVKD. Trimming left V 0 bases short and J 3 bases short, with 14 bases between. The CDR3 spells CAISESHAGEDTEAFF. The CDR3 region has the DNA TGTGCCATCAGTGAGTCTCATGCAGGGGAAGACACTGAAGCTTTCTTT.

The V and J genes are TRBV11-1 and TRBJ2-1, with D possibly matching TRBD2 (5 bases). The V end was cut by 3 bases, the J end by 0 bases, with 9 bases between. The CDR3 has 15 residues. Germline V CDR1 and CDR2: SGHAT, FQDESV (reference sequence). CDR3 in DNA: TGTGCCAGCAGCTTGTCAGCGGTCTCCTACAATGAGCAGTTCTTC. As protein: CASSLSAVSYNEQFF.

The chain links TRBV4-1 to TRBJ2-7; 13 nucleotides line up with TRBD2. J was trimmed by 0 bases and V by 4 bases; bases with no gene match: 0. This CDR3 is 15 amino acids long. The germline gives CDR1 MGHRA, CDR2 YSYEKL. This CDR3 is CASSRLAGGSYEQYF. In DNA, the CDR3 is TGCGCCAGCAGCCGACTAGCGGGAGGCTCCTACGAGCAGTACTTC.

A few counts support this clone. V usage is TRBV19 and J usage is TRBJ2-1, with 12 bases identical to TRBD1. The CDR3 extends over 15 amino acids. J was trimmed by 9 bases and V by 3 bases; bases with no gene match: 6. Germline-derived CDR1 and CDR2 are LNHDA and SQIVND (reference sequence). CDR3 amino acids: CASSISGQGAGEQFF. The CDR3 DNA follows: TGTGCCAGTAGTATTTCGGGACAGGGGGCAGGTGAGCAGTTCTTC.

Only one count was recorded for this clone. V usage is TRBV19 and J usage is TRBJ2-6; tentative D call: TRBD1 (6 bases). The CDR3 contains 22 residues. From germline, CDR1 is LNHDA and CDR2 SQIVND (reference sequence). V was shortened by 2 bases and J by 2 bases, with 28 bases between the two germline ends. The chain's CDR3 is CASSINFRTGNLAVAGANVLTF. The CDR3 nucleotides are TGTGCCAGTAGTATAAATTTTCGTACAGGGAATCTCGCAGTAGCTGGGGCCAACGTCCTGACTTTC.

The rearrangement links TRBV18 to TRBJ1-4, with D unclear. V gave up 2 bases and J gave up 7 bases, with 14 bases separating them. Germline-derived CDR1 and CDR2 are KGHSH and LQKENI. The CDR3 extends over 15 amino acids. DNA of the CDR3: TGTGCCAGCTCACCAGTCGCAGGAACGGCTGAAAAACTGTTTTTT. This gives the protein CASSPVAGTAEKLFF.

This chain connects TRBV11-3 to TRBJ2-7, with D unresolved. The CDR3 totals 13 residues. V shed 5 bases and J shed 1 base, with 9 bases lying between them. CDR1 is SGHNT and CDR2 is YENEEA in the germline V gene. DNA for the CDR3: TGTGCCAGCAGCCCCCCCTCGTCCTACGAGCAGTACTTC. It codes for CASSPPSSYEQYF.

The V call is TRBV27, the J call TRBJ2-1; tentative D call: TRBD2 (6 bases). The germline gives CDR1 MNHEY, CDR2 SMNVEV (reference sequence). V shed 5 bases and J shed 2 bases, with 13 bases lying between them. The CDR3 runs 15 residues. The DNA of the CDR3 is TGTGCCAGCAGTCTAACCGGGACTCCCTACAATGAGCAGTTCTTC. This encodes CASSLTGTPYNEQFF.

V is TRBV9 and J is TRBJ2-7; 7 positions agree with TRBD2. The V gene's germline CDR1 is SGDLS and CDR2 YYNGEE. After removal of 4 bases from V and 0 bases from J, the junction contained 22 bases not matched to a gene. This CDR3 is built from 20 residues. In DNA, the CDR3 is TGTGCCAGCAGCCCCAAAGGCACCGGGGGTGGGAGCGGGGACTCCTACGAGCAGTACTTC. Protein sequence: CASSPKGTGGGSGDSYEQYF. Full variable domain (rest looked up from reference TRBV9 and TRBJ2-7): DSGVTQTPKHLITATGQRVTLRCSPRSGDLSVYWYQQSLDQGLQFLIQYYNGEERAKGNILERFSAQQFPDLHSELNLSSLELGDSALYFCASSPKGTGGGSGDSYEQYFGPGTRLTVT.

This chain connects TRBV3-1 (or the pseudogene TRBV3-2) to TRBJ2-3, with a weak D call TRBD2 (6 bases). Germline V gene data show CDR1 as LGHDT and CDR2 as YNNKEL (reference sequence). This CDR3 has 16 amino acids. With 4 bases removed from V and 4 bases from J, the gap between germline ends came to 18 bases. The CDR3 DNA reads TGTGCCAGCAGCCCCGCAAGACGAACGGGGGCAGATACGCAGTATTTT. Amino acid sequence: CASSPARRTGADTQYF.

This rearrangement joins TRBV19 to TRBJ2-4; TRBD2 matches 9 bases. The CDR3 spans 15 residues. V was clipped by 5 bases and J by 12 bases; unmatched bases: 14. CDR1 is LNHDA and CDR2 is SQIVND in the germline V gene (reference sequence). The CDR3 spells CASSPGPSGMGGQYF. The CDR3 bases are TGTGCCAGTAGTCCCGGTCCTAGCGGGATGGGGGGTCAGTACTTC. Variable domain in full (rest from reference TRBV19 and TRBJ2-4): DGGITQSPKYLFRKEGQNVTLSCEQNLNHDAMYWYRQDPGQGLRLIYYSQIVNDFQKGDIAEGYSVSREKKESFPLTVTSAQKNPTAFYLCASSPGPSGMGGQYFGAGTRLSVL.

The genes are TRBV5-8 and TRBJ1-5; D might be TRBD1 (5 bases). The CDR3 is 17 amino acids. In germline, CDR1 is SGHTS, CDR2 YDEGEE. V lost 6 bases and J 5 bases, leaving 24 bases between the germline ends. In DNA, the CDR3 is TGTGCCAGCACTCAGATAAGAGGACACCTCCCCGATCAGCCCCAGCATTTT. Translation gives CASTQIRGHLPDQPQHF.

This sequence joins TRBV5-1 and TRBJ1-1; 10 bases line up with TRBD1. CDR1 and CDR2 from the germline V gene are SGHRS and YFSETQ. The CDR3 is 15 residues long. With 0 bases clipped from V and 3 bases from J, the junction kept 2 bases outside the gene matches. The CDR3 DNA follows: TGCGCCAGCAGCTTGGAGGGACAGGGGTACACTGAAGCTTTCTTT. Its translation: CASSLEGQGYTEAFF.

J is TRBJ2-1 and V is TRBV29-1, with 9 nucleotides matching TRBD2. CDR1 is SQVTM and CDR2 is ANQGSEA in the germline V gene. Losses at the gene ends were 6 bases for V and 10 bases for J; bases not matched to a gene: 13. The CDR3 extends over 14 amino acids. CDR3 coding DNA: TGCAGCGTGGCTTTTCGGGGACTAGCCCGCGAGCAGTTCTTC. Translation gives CSVAFRGLAREQFF.